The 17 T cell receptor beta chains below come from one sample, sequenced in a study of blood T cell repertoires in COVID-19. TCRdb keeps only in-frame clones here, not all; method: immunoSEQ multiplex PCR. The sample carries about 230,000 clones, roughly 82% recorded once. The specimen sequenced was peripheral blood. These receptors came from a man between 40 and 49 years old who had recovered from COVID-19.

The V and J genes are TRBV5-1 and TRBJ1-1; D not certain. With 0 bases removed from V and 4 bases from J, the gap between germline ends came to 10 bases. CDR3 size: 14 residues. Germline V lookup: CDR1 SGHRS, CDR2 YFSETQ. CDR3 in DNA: TGCGCCAGCAGCTTGGAGTTACCGGGCACTGAAGCTTTCTTT. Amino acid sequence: CASSLELPGTEAFF.

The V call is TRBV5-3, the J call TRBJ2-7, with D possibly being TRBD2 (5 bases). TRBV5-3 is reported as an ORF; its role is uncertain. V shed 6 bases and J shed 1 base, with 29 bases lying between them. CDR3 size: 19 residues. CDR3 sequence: CARTQVPGITNLISYEQYF. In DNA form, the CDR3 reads TGTGCCAGAACCCAAGTCCCCGGGATCACCAACTTAATTTCCTACGAGCAGTACTTC.

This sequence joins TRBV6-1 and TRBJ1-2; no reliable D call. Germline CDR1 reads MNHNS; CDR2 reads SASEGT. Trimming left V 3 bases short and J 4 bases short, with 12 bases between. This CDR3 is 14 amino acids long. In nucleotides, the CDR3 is TGTGCCAGCAGTGAGAGGCCACCGGTCTATGGCTACACCTTC. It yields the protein CASSERPPVYGYTF.

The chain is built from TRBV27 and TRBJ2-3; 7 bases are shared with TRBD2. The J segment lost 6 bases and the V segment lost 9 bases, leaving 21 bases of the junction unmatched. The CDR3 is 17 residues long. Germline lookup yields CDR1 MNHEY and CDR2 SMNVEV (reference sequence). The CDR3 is CARLLIGLVIDPDTQYF. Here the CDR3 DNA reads TGTGCCAGGCTACTGATCGGACTAGTGATTGATCCGGATACGCAGTATTTT.

CDR3 sequence: CASSATGGNGYTF. CDR3 DNA sequence: TGTGCCAGCAGCGCTACAGGGGGCAATGGCTACACCTTC. The chain combines TRBV11-2 with TRBJ1-2; the match to TRBD1 covers 9 bases. CDR1 and CDR2 (germline): SGHAT, FQNNGV. The CDR3 runs 13 residues. Losses at the gene ends were 5 bases for V and 6 bases for J; bases not matched to a gene: 4.

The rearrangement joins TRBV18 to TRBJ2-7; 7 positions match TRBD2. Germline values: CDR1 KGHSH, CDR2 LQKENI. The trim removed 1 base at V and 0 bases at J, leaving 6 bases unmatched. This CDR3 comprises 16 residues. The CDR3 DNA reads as TGTGCCAGCTCACCACGGGGGGGACTTCTCTCCTACGAGCAGTACTTC. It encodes CASSPRGGLLSYEQYF.

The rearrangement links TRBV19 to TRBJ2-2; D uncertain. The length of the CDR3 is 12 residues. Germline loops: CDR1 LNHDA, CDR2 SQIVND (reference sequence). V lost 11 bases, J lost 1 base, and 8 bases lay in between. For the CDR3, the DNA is TGTGCCTCTCTTAAGAACACCGGGGAGCTGTTTTTT. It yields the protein CASLKNTGELFF.

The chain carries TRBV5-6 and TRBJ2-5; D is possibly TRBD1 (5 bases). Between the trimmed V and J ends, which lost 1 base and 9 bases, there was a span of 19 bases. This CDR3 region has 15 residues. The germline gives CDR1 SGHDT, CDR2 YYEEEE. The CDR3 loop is CASSLYGRATLAQYF. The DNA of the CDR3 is TGTGCCAGCAGCTTGTATGGCAGGGCGACTTTGGCCCAGTACTTC.

CDR3: CASSLQRATGLVVEQYF. CDR3 bases: TGTGCCAGCAGCTTACAAAGAGCGACCGGCTTAGTGGTCGAGCAGTACTTC. V is TRBV11-2 and J is TRBJ2-7; unclear D gene. Trimming shortened V by 2 bases and J by 6 bases, and 23 bases separated the two germline ends. Per germline, CDR1 SGHAT and CDR2 FQNNGV. CDR3 length: 17 amino acids. Combining the CDR3 with reference TRBV11-2 and TRBJ2-7 gives the whole variable domain EAGVAQSPRYKIIEKRQSVAFWCNPISGHATLYWYQQILGQGPKLLIQFQNNGVVDDSQLPKDRFSAERLKGVDSTLKIQPAKLEDSAVYLCASSLQRATGLVVEQYFGPGTRLTVT.

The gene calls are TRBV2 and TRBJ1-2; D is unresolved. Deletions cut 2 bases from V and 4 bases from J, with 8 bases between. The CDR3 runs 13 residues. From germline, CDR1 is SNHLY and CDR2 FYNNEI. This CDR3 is CASSETTSYGYTF. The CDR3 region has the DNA TGTGCCAGCAGTGAAACTACCTCCTATGGCTACACCTTC.

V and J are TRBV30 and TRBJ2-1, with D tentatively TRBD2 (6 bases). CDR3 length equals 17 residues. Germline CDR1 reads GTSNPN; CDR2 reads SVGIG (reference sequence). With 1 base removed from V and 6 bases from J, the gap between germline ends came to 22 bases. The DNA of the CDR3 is TGTGCCTGGAGTGAGCTGGGAGGAGGCGGGGTCGGCAATGAGCAGTTCTTC. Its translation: CAWSELGGGGVGNEQFF.

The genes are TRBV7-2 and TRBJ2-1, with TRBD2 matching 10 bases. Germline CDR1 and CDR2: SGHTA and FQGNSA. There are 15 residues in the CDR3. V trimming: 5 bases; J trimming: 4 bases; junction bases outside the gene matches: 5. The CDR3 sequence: CASSPGLAVYNEQFF. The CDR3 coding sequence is TGTGCCAGCAGCCCCGGACTAGCGGTTTACAATGAGCAGTTCTTC.

CDR3 nucleotides: TGTGCCAGCAGCTTTCGTGAGGGAGGCTACACCTTC. As protein: CASSFREGGYTF. The J gene is TRBJ1-2, the V gene TRBV5-5; D is undetermined. The CDR3 is made up of 12 amino acids. Germline V gene sequence: CDR1 SGHKS, CDR2 YYEKEE (reference sequence). V lost 2 bases to trimming and J lost 8 bases, with 10 bases between them.

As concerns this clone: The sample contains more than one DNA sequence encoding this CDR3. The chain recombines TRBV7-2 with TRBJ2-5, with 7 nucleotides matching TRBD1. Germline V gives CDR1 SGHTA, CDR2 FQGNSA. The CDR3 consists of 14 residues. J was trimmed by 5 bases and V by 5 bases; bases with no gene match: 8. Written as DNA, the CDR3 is TGTGCCAGCAGCCTAAACAGGGGCAGGGAGACCCAGTACTTC. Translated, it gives CASSLNRGRETQYF.

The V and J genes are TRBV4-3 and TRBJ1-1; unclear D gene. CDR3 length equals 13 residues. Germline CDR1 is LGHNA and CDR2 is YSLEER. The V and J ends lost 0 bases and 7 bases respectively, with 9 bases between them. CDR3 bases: TGCGCCAGCAGCCAAGACAGGTCCGGTGAAGCTTTCTTT. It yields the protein CASSQDRSGEAFF.

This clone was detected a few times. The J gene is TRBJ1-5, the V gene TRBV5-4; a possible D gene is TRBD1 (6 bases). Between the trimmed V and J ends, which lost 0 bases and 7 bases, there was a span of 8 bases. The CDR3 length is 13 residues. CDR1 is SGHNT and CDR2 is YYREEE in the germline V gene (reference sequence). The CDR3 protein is CASSLDRAQPQHF. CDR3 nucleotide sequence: TGTGCCAGCAGCTTGGACAGGGCGCAGCCCCAGCATTTT.

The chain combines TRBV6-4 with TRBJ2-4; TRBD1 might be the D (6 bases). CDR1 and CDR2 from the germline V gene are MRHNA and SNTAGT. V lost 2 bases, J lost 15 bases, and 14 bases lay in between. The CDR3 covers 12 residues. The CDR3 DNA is TGTGCCAGCAGTGACATGTGGGACACCCGGTACTTC. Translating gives CASSDMWDTRYF.